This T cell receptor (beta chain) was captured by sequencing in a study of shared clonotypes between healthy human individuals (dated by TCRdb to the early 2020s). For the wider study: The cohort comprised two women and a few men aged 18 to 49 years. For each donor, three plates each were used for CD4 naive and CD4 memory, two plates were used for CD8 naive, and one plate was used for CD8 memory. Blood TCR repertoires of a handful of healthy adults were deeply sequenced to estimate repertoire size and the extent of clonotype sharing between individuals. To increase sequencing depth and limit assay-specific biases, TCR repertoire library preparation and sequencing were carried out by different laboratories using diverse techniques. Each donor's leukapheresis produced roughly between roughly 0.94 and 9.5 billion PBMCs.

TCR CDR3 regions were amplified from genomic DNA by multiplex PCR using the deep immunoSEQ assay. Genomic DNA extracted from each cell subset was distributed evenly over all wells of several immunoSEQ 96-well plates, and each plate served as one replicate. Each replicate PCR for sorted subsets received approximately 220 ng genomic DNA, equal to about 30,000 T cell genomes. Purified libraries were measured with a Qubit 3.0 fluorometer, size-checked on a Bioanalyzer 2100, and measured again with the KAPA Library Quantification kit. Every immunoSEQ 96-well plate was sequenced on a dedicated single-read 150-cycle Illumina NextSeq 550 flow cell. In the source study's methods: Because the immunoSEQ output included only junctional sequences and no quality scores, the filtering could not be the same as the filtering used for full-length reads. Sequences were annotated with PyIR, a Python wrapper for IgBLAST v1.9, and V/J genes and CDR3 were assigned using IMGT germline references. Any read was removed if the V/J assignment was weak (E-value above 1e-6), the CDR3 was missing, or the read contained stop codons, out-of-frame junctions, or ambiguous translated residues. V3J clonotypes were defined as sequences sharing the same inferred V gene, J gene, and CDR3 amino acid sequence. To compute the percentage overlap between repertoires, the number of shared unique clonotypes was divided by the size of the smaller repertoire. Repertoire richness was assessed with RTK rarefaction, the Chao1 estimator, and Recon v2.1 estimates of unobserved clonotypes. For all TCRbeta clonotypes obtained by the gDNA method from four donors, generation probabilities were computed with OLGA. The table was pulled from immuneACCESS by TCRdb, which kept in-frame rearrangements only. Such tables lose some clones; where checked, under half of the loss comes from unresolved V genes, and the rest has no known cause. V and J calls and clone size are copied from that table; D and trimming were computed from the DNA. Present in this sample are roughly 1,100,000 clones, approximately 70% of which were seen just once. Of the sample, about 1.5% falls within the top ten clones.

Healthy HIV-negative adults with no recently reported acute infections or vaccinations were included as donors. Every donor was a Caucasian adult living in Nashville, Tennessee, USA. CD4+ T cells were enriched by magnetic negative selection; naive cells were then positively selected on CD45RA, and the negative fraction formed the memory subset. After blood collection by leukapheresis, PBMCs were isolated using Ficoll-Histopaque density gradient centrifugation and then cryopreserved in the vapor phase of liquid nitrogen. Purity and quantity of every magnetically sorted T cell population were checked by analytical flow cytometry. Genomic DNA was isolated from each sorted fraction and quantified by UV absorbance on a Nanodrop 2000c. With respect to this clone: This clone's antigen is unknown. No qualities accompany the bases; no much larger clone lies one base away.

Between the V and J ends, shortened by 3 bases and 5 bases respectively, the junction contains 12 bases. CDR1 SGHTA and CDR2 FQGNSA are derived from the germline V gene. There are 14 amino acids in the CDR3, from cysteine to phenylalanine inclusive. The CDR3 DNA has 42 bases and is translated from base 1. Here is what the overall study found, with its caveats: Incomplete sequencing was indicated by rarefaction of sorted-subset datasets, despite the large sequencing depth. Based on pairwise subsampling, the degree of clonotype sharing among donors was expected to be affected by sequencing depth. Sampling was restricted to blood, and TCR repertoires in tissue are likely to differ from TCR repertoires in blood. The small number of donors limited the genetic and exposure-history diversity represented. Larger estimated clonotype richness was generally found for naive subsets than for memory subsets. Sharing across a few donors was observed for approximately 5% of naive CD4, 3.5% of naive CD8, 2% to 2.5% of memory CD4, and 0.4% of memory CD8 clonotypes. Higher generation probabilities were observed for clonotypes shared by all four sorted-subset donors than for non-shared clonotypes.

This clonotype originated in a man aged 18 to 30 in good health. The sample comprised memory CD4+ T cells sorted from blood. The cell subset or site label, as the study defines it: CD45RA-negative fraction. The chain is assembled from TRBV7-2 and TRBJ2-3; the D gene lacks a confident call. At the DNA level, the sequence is TGTGCCAGCAGCTTTTCGCCGACCGAAGATACGCAGTATTTT. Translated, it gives CASSFSPTEDTQYF.